This passage covers 28 T cell receptor beta chains from one sample sequenced in a study of T cell changes during pregnancy in multiple sclerosis (dated by TCRdb to the late 2010s). Libraries came from the immunoSEQ multiplex PCR assay. The table comes from immuneACCESS by way of TCRdb, which keeps in-frame sequences with V and J called. Part of the clones is missing from these tables; in studies checked, under half for an unresolved V gene and the rest for unknown reasons. Present in this sample are 75,000 to 95,000 clones, more than 85% of which were seen just once. Together, the top ten hold roughly 0.91% of the sample. This specimen was peripheral blood, taken before pregnancy. Receptors were obtained from a female donor with multiple sclerosis, enrolled in a pregnancy study.

The V gene is TRBV5-1, the J gene TRBJ2-6, with D possibly matching TRBD2 (5 bases). The germline V gene has CDR1 SGHRS and CDR2 YFSETQ. The CDR3 has 15 amino acids. The V end was cut by 6 bases, the J end by 0 bases, with 10 bases between. The CDR3 nucleotides read TGCGCCAGCAACGCCGGAGGCTCTGGGGCCAACGTCCTGACTTTC. This encodes CASNAGGSGANVLTF.

The chain joins TRBV6-6 to TRBJ1-3, with D possibly TRBD1 on 5 matching bases. The CDR3 spans 14 residues. The V end lost 2 bases, the J end lost 4 bases, and 9 bases lay between the germline ends. CDR1 is MNHNY, CDR2 SVGAGI, per germline (reference sequence). This CDR3 is CASSYGGTGNTIYF. CDR3 DNA: TGTGCCAGCAGTTACGGCGGGACCGGAAACACCATATATTTT.

The V gene is TRBV7-7, the J gene TRBJ1-1; no clear D. V was pared by 2 bases and J by 5 bases, with 9 bases between. From germline, CDR1 is SSHAT and CDR2 FNYEAQ (reference sequence). The CDR3 consists of 13 residues. The CDR3 nucleotides are TGTGCCAGCAGCTTAAATGGTCGGACTGAAGCTTTCTTT. Amino acid sequence: CASSLNGRTEAFF.

The chain has TRBV28 and TRBJ2-6, with D hard to call. The CDR3 consists of 12 residues. V was pared by 7 bases and J by 4 bases, with 5 bases between. Germline V gene sequence: CDR1 MDHEN, CDR2 SYDVKM. CDR3 loop: CASNSGANVLTF. CDR3 nucleotides: TGTGCCAGCAACTCCGGGGCCAACGTCCTGACTTTC. Drawing the rest from reference TRBV28 and TRBJ2-6, the complete variable domain is DVKVTQSSRYLVKRTGEKVFLECVQDMDHENMFWYRQDPGLGLRLIYFSYDVKMKEKGDIPEGYSVSREKKERFSLILESASTNQTSMYLCASNSGANVLTFGAGSRLTVL.

The genes are TRBV2 and TRBJ1-1; 9 nucleotides line up with TRBD1. The CDR3 sequence is 14 residues long. V dropped 6 bases and J dropped 0; count of bases not matched to a gene: 2. Germline V gene data show CDR1 as SNHLY and CDR2 as FYNNEI. The CDR3 DNA is TGTGCCAGCAGACGACAGGGGGTGAACACTGAAGCTTTCTTT. This translates into CASRRQGVNTEAFF.

The gene calls are TRBV19 and TRBJ1-3; the D is unclear. V gave up 7 bases and J gave up 0 bases, with 10 bases separating them. This CDR3 region has 14 residues. CDR1 and CDR2 (germline): LNHDA, SQIVND (reference sequence). CDR3 sequence: CASKNGVSGNTIYF. The CDR3 DNA reads as TGTGCCAGTAAAAACGGAGTCTCTGGAAACACCATATATTTT. Variable domain in full (rest from reference TRBV19 and TRBJ1-3): DGGITQSPKYLFRKEGQNVTLSCEQNLNHDAMYWYRQDPGQGLRLIYYSQIVNDFQKGDIAEGYSVSREKKESFPLTVTSAQKNPTAFYLCASKNGVSGNTIYFGEGSWLTVV.

The chain has TRBV18 and TRBJ2-7, with D unclear. CDR3 length: 13 residues. The germline V gene has CDR1 KGHSH and CDR2 LQKENI. Trimming cost V 2 bases and J 2 bases, with 7 bases left between them. CDR3 residues: CASSPDNTYEQYF. For the CDR3, the DNA is TGTGCCAGCTCACCAGACAATACCTACGAGCAGTACTTC.

The chain couples TRBV5-1 to TRBJ2-7, with D possibly matching TRBD1 (5 bases). The V and J ends lost 1 base and 3 bases respectively, with 8 bases between them. Germline V gene lookup returns CDR1 SGHRS and CDR2 YFSETQ. The CDR3 totals 13 residues. The CDR3 nucleotides read TGCGCCAGCAGCTTGAATCAGGGCTACGAGCAGTACTTC. Amino acids: CASSLNQGYEQYF.

A few counts support this clone. The chain has TRBV9 and TRBJ2-2; D is ambiguous. In germline, CDR1 is SGDLS, CDR2 YYNGEE. The CDR3 length is 14 residues. Trimming stripped 8 bases from V and 2 bases from J, with 13 bases between. The CDR3 spells CASAIGLNTGELFF. Here the CDR3 DNA reads TGTGCCAGTGCGATCGGGTTAAACACCGGGGAGCTGTTTTTT. The whole variable domain, filled in from reference TRBV9 and TRBJ2-2, reads DSGVTQTPKHLITATGQRVTLRCSPRSGDLSVYWYQQSLDQGLQFLIQYYNGEERAKGNILERFSAQQFPDLHSELNLSSLELGDSALYFCASAIGLNTGELFFGEGSRLTVL.

The chain combines TRBV6-5 with TRBJ2-5; D is perhaps TRBD1 (6 bases). Germline V gene sequence: CDR1 MNHEY, CDR2 SVGAGI. The CDR3 consists of 15 residues. Trimming cost V 0 bases and J 7 bases, with 15 bases left between them. CDR3 sequence reads: CASSYSPTGSWTQYF. The DNA of the CDR3 is TGTGCCAGCAGTTACTCTCCGACAGGCTCGTGGACCCAGTACTTC.

The chain couples TRBV2 to TRBJ1-1, with D perhaps matching TRBD1 (6 bases). From germline, CDR1 is SNHLY and CDR2 FYNNEI. With 8 bases removed from V and 1 base from J, the gap between germline ends came to 11 bases. The CDR3 extends over 13 amino acids. In DNA form, the CDR3 reads TGTGCCAGCCAAAGACAGGCGAACACTGAAGCTTTCTTT. It specifies CASQRQANTEAFF. The full variable domain, in which reference TRBV2 and TRBJ1-1 provide the parts outside the CDR3, is EPEVTQTPSHQVTQMGQEVILRCVPISNHLYFYWYRQILGQKVEFLVSFYNNEISEKSEIFDDQFSVERPDGSNFTLKIRSTKLEDSAMYFCASQRQANTEAFFGQGTRLTVV.

The chain recombines TRBV11-2 with TRBJ1-4, with TRBD1 matching 10 bases. Germline CDR1 reads SGHAT; CDR2 reads FQNNGV. V dropped 2 bases and J dropped 2; count of bases not matched to a gene: 5. The length of the CDR3 is 17 residues. Here the CDR3 reads CASSLRDRGFTNEKLFF. The DNA of the CDR3 is TGTGCCAGCAGCTTACGGGACAGGGGTTTCACTAATGAAAAACTGTTTTTT.

The chain uses TRBV6-5 and TRBJ1-5; 8 nucleotides match TRBD1. This CDR3 is 14 amino acids long. The J segment lost 7 bases and the V segment lost 6 bases, leaving 8 bases of the junction unmatched. Per germline, CDR1 MNHEY and CDR2 SVGAGI. The CDR3 protein is CASSGQGLLQPQHF. CDR3 nucleotide sequence: TGTGCCAGCAGCGGACAGGGTCTTCTACAGCCCCAGCATTTT.

The CDR3, as DNA: TGTGCCACCAGCAGGCTGGGACAGACCTACGAGCAGTACTTC. Its translation: CATSRLGQTYEQYF. V and J are TRBV15 and TRBJ2-7; 7 bases match TRBD1. Germline-derived CDR1 and CDR2 are LNHNV and YYDKDF (reference sequence). This CDR3 contains 14 residues. Trimming took 3 bases from V and 2 from J; bases not matched to a gene: 4.

The chain has TRBV7-2 and TRBJ1-3; 9 nucleotides agree with TRBD1. The CDR3 sequence is 17 residues long. The junction had 5 bases not matched to a gene; V was cut back by 0 bases and J by 2 bases. CDR1 SGHTA and CDR2 FQGNSA come from the germline V gene. The CDR3 reads CASSLAGGDRAGNTIYF. CDR3 coding DNA: TGTGCCAGCAGCTTAGCGGGGGGGGACAGGGCTGGAAACACCATATATTTT.

This clone has only one observation. This chain connects TRBV28 to TRBJ1-5, with 7 bases aligning to TRBD1. The CDR3 contains 12 residues. The ends lost 6 bases at V and 7 bases at J; junction bases unmatched: 3. The germline V gene encodes CDR1 MDHEN and CDR2 SYDVKM. The CDR3 sequence: CASSPGGQPQHF. In nucleotides, the CDR3 is TGTGCCAGCAGCCCAGGGGGACAGCCCCAGCATTTT.

The genes are TRBV29-1 and TRBJ2-7; 8 bases are a match to TRBD1. CDR1 and CDR2 (germline): SQVTM, ANQGSEA. With V trimmed by 3 bases and J by 5 bases, 9 bases remained unmatched. The CDR3 loop spans 14 amino acids. The DNA for the CDR3 is TGCAGCGTTGAGGCGGACAGGGTTGAGAACGAGCAGTACTTC. This sequence encodes CSVEADRVENEQYF.

The J gene is TRBJ2-7, the V gene TRBV5-1, with 9 bases fitting TRBD1. The J segment lost 5 bases and the V segment lost 3 bases, leaving 6 bases of the junction unmatched. CDR1 and CDR2 (germline): SGHRS, YFSETQ. CDR3 length: 14 residues. CDR3 DNA sequence: TGCGCCAGCAGCTCGTCCGGGACAGGGAACGAGCAGTACTTC. Translation: CASSSSGTGNEQYF. Supplemented by reference TRBV5-1 and TRBJ2-7, the full variable domain reads KAGVTQTPRYLIKTRGQQVTLSCSPISGHRSVSWYQQTPGQGLQFLFEYFSETQRNKGNFPGRFSGRQFSNSRSEMNVSTLELGDSALYLCASSSSGTGNEQYFGPGTRLTVT.

This chain links TRBV4-3 with TRBJ1-2; TRBD1 matches at 7 bases. The CDR3 is made up of 17 amino acids. The V segment lost 0 bases and the J segment 4 bases; nucleotides outside the gene matches: 11. In germline, CDR1 is LGHNA, CDR2 YSLEER. The CDR3: CASSQDRDRVLGYGYTF. The CDR3 DNA is TGCGCCAGCAGCCAAGATCGAGACAGGGTTCTCGGCTATGGCTACACCTTC.

The chain links TRBV7-2 to TRBJ2-1, with TRBD2 matching over 10 bases. The CDR3 extends over 16 amino acids. Germline V lookup: CDR1 SGHTA, CDR2 FQGNSA. After removal of 5 bases from V and 10 bases from J, the junction contained 14 bases not matched to a gene. The CDR3 region is CASSPRGSGGAGEQFF. The CDR3 coding sequence is TGTGCCAGCAGCCCCCGGGGCAGCGGGGGGGCTGGGGAGCAGTTCTTC.

The chain has TRBV29-1 and TRBJ1-1; TRBD1 might be the D (6 bases). The V end was cut by 4 bases, the J end by 4 bases, with 10 bases between. Germline V lookup: CDR1 SQVTM, CDR2 ANQGSEA. This CDR3 comprises 12 residues. The CDR3 loop is CSVGGGGTEAFF. Here the CDR3 DNA reads TGCAGCGTTGGAGGGGGGGGCACTGAAGCTTTCTTT.

Here the CDR3 reads CASSESKAGGYNEQFF. The CDR3 DNA reads TGCGCCAGCAGTGAGTCTAAAGCGGGAGGTTACAATGAGCAGTTCTTC. V is TRBV10-1 and J is TRBJ2-1; 9 nucleotides line up with TRBD2. The CDR3 runs to 16 residues. V shed 0 bases and J 4 bases; nucleotides not matched to a gene: 4. Germline V gene lookup returns CDR1 WNHNN and CDR2 SYGVQD (reference sequence).

The V call is TRBV10-1, the J call TRBJ2-5, with D uncertain. This CDR3 is built from 13 residues. V lost 4 bases to trimming and J lost 2 bases, with 8 bases between them. CDR1 is WNHNN and CDR2 is SYGVQD in the germline V gene (reference sequence). This CDR3 reads CASSGPGQETQYF. CDR3 in DNA: TGCGCCAGCAGTGGGCCAGGTCAAGAGACCCAGTACTTC.

The chain couples TRBV29-1 to TRBJ2-4, with 7 bases lining up with TRBD1. The CDR3 covers 14 residues. Germline V gene sequence: CDR1 SQVTM, CDR2 ANQGSEA. J gave up 3 bases and V 6 bases, and 8 bases lay outside the gene matches. The CDR3 region is CSVAPTGRKNIQYF. The DNA for the CDR3 is TGCAGCGTGGCACCGACAGGGCGCAAAAACATTCAGTACTTC.

The V gene is TRBV27, the J gene TRBJ2-7; 11 positions match TRBD1. Unmatched junction bases numbered 3, after V lost 3 bases and J lost 2 bases. This CDR3 spans 15 amino acids. Germline CDR1 MNHEY, CDR2 SMNVEV (reference sequence). The CDR3, as DNA: TGTGCCAGCAGTTTCCAGGGACAGGGGGCCTACGAGCAGTACTTC. It codes for CASSFQGQGAYEQYF.

The chain links TRBV4-1 to TRBJ1-5; a weak D match, TRBD1 (5 bases). This CDR3 contains 15 residues. The germline V gene has CDR1 MGHRA and CDR2 YSYEKL. Trimming stripped 3 bases from V and 11 bases from J, with 20 bases between. The CDR3 DNA reads TGCGCCAGCAGCCAGAGTGGGACTGGAGTTATGTCCCAGCATTTT. This encodes CASSQSGTGVMSQHF.

V is TRBV6-5 and J is TRBJ2-1; 8 bases are a match to TRBD2. Germline loops: CDR1 MNHEY, CDR2 SVGAGI. J was trimmed by 5 bases and V by 6 bases; bases with no gene match: 9. CDR3 length: 15 residues. The CDR3 region has the DNA TGTGCCAGCAGCCCCCAGCGGGGGCCCCACAATGAGCAGTTCTTC. Translation gives CASSPQRGPHNEQFF.

V is TRBV6-4 and J is TRBJ2-3; 7 bases align to TRBD2. Germline-derived CDR1 and CDR2 are MRHNA and SNTAGT. V trimming: 6 bases; J trimming: 1 base; junction bases outside the gene matches: 4. This CDR3 is 14 amino acids long. The CDR3 spells CASSPGGGTDTQYF. CDR3 bases: TGTGCCAGCAGCCCGGGAGGCGGCACAGATACGCAGTATTTT.